One sample yielded the 24 T cell receptor beta chains listed below, sequenced in a study of blood T cell repertoires in COVID-19. This table comes from immunoSEQ multiplex PCR, and its TCRdb copy is limited to in-frame clones, with some not included. The data hold a few hundred thousand clones, with around 87% observed a single time. The specimen sequenced was PBMCs or T cells enriched from blood (not recorded which). The origin of the receptors is a woman in her late teens or twenties who had recovered from COVID-19.

The chain's CDR3 is CASSVASANEKLFF. In DNA, the CDR3 is TGTGCCAGCAGTGTCGCGAGCGCTAATGAAAAACTGTTTTTT. The rearrangement uses TRBV2 and TRBJ1-4; D unresolved. Germline values: CDR1 SNHLY, CDR2 FYNNEI. This CDR3 region has 14 residues. V was cut by 4 bases and J by 3 bases, with 9 bases left in between.

This sequence joins TRBV4-2 and TRBJ2-5; 7 nucleotides match TRBD2. V trimming: 0 bases; J trimming: 0 bases; junction bases outside the gene matches: 10. Germline V lookup: CDR1 LGHNA, CDR2 YNFKEQ. This CDR3 has 18 amino acids. The DNA of the CDR3 is TGTGCCAGCAGCCAAGATTTGACCGCGGGGGTGTACCAAGAGACCCAGTACTTC. The encoded protein is CASSQDLTAGVYQETQYF.

The chain is built from TRBV12-3 or TRBV12-4 and TRBJ1-4; possibly TRBD1 for D (6 bases). The CDR3 consists of 12 residues. Trimming cost V 0 bases and J 12 bases, with 8 bases left between them. The CDR3 protein is CASSLAGGQLFF. The DNA for the CDR3 is TGTGCCAGCAGTTTAGCGGGGGGGCAACTGTTTTTT.

The DNA of the CDR3 is TGTGCCAGCAGTGCCCTTGACCTAGCGGGGCCGAACACCGGGGAGCTGTTTTTT. Amino acids: CASSALDLAGPNTGELFF. J is TRBJ2-2 and V is TRBV6-1, with 9 positions matching TRBD2. The trim removed 4 bases at V and 0 bases at J, leaving 9 bases unmatched. From germline, CDR1 is MNHNS and CDR2 SASEGT. The CDR3 spans 18 residues.

J is TRBJ1-6 and V is TRBV6-1; maybe TRBD1 (5 bases). V was pared by 3 bases and J by 6 bases, with 12 bases between. The CDR3 is 15 amino acids. Germline assignment: CDR1 MNHNS and CDR2 SASEGT. Here the CDR3 DNA reads TGTGCCAGCAGTGATTCAGGGCTCGGTAATTCACCCCTCCACTTT. This codes for CASSDSGLGNSPLHF.

The V and J genes are TRBV6-5 and TRBJ1-5, with 11 nucleotides matching TRBD1. After removal of 7 bases from V and 5 bases from J, the junction contained 7 bases not matched to a gene. This CDR3 is 15 amino acids long. In germline, CDR1 is MNHEY, CDR2 SVGAGI. CDR3 nucleotides: TGTGCCAGCATTCTGGACAGGGGGCATTATCAGCCCCAGCATTTT. It encodes CASILDRGHYQPQHF.

This clone was found a few times. The chain joins TRBV15 to TRBJ2-6; TRBD1 is a possible D gene (6 bases). The CDR3 consists of 18 residues. CDR1 is LNHNV and CDR2 is YYDKDF in the germline V gene (reference sequence). Deletions cut 1 base from V and 0 bases from J, with 13 bases between. The DNA for the CDR3 is TGTGCCACCAGCAGAGTTATGGACAGCAACTCTGGGGCCAACGTCCTGACTTTC. It translates to CATSRVMDSNSGANVLTF.

The chain links TRBV4-1 to TRBJ2-7, with D possibly TRBD2 on 6 matching bases. This CDR3 region has 15 residues. Germline V CDR1 and CDR2: MGHRA, YSYEKL. The ends were cut back, 0 bases at V and 2 bases at J, with 11 bases in the middle. The CDR3 DNA sequence: TGCGCCAGCAGCCAAGAAGAGGACTACCCCTACGAGCAGTACTTC. Amino acids: CASSQEEDYPYEQYF.

The V and J genes are TRBV28 and TRBJ1-5; perhaps TRBD1 as D (6 bases). V lost 4 bases, J lost 4 bases, and 17 bases lay in between. Germline V CDR1 and CDR2: MDHEN, SYDVKM. The CDR3 runs 16 residues. For the CDR3, the DNA is TGTGCCAGCAGTTCCCTAAGGACAGCATTAAATCAGCCCCAGCATTTT. It encodes CASSSLRTALNQPQHF.

This chain joins TRBV4-1 and TRBJ2-1; the match to TRBD2 covers 8 bases. The trim removed 4 bases at V and 9 bases at J, leaving 11 bases unmatched. This CDR3 has 15 amino acids. Germline assignment: CDR1 MGHRA and CDR2 YSYEKL. The CDR3 spells CASSPIGGLAGEQFF. DNA for the CDR3: TGCGCCAGCAGCCCGATTGGTGGGCTAGCGGGTGAGCAGTTCTTC.

The chain links TRBV5-1 to TRBJ2-7; D gene unclear. The germline gives CDR1 SGHRS, CDR2 YFSETQ. Between the trimmed V and J ends, which lost 6 bases and 5 bases, there was a span of 18 bases. The CDR3 has 14 amino acids. CDR3 DNA: TGCGCCAGCATCTTCCCGCCACCCACGGACGAGCAGTACTTC. It specifies CASIFPPPTDEQYF.

J is TRBJ2-2 and V is TRBV9, with 8 bases that match TRBD1. The CDR3 has 21 amino acids. CDR1 and CDR2 from the germline V gene are SGDLS and YYNGEE. The J segment lost 0 bases and the V segment lost 3 bases, leaving 19 bases of the junction unmatched. CDR3 coding DNA: TGTGCCAGCAGCGAGAGAAAACGAGGGACAGGACGCACCCCGAACACCGGGGAGCTGTTTTTT. Translated: CASSERKRGTGRTPNTGELFF.

V gene TRBV10-3 combines with J gene TRBJ1-2, with D possibly TRBD1 on 5 matching bases. V was shortened by 5 bases and J by 0 bases, with 10 bases between the two germline ends. Germline-derived CDR1 and CDR2 are ENHRY and SYGVKD. CDR3 length: 14 residues. CDR3 sequence (DNA): TGTGCCATCAGTTCCGCGGGGCCTAACTATGGCTACACCTTC. Protein sequence: CAISSAGPNYGYTF.

V and J are TRBV5-1 and TRBJ1-2; D gene unclear. The V gene's germline CDR1 is SGHRS and CDR2 YFSETQ. The length of the CDR3 is 12 residues. Trimming shortened V by 5 bases and J by 2 bases, and 7 bases separated the two germline ends. In nucleotides, the CDR3 is TGCGCCAGCAGGGTGGAGAACTATGGCTACACCTTC. This translates into CASRVENYGYTF.

The J gene is TRBJ1-1, the V gene TRBV12-5, with D tentatively TRBD1 (5 bases). Germline V gives CDR1 LGHNT, CDR2 FRNRAP. V dropped 4 bases and J dropped 4 bases, with 10 bases sitting between them. The CDR3 totals 13 residues. The CDR3 sequence: CASGWGEGTEAFF. The DNA of the CDR3 is TGTGCTAGTGGTTGGGGGGAGGGCACTGAAGCTTTCTTT.

The chain couples TRBV19 to TRBJ2-2; the match to TRBD1 covers 8 bases. The V and J ends lost 1 base and 2 bases, in that order; junction bases with no gene match: 6. Germline lookup yields CDR1 LNHDA and CDR2 SQIVND (reference sequence). This CDR3 is 17 amino acids long. The CDR3 region is CASSIGGQGGNTGELFF. In DNA form, the CDR3 reads TGTGCCAGTAGTATAGGCGGACAGGGTGGTAACACCGGGGAGCTGTTTTTT.

This rearrangement joins TRBV4-1 to TRBJ1-1; D might be TRBD1 (5 bases). The CDR3 is made up of 15 amino acids. The V gene's germline CDR1 is MGHRA and CDR2 YSYEKL. Trimming cost V 5 bases and J 4 bases, with 17 bases left between them. The CDR3 bases are TGCGCCAGCAGCGGCACGGGTGGGGGGAGCACTGAAGCTTTCTTT. Protein sequence: CASSGTGGGSTEAFF.

The chain has TRBV27 and TRBJ2-2; 10 bases fit TRBD2. From germline, CDR1 is MNHEY and CDR2 SMNVEV (reference sequence). Trimming removed 5 bases from V and 0 bases from J; junction bases left unmatched: 6. The CDR3 runs 17 residues. In nucleotides, the CDR3 is TGTGCCAGCAGTGACCTAGCGGGAGTTGCGAACACCGGGGAGCTGTTTTTT. Protein product: CASSDLAGVANTGELFF.

V gene TRBV11-2 combines with J gene TRBJ2-1; TRBD2 might be the D (6 bases). Per the germline V gene, CDR1 is SGHAT and CDR2 is FQNNGV. V was pared by 2 bases and J by 12 bases, with 17 bases between. CDR3 length equals 14 residues. CDR3 bases: TGTGCCAGCAGCTTACTGCGGGATTTGGGCCGGCAGTTCTTC. This codes for CASSLLRDLGRQFF.

The rearrangement uses TRBV18 and TRBJ1-1; unclear D gene. The CDR3 extends over 13 amino acids. Trimming stripped 0 bases from V and 5 bases from J, with 7 bases between. Germline V gene lookup returns CDR1 KGHSH and CDR2 LQKENI. The CDR3 region has the DNA TGTGCCAGCTCACCACCTTACAGTACTGAAGCTTTCTTT. The encoded protein is CASSPPYSTEAFF.

The chain carries TRBV19 and TRBJ1-1; 9 nucleotides agree with TRBD1. Germline CDR1 LNHDA, CDR2 SQIVND (reference sequence). The ends lost 4 bases at V and 3 bases at J; junction bases unmatched: 18. The CDR3 loop spans 19 amino acids. The DNA for the CDR3 is TGTGCCAGTAGTACCCAGGGACAGGGAATCCTAGGGGGGTACACTGAAGCTTTCTTT. Its protein product is CASSTQGQGILGGYTEAFF. Supplemented by reference TRBV19 and TRBJ1-1, the full variable domain reads DGGITQSPKYLFRKEGQNVTLSCEQNLNHDAMYWYRQDPGQGLRLIYYSQIVNDFQKGDIAEGYSVSREKKESFPLTVTSAQKNPTAFYLCASSTQGQGILGGYTEAFFGQGTRLTVV.

The chain carries TRBV5-5 and TRBJ2-3; the match to TRBD2 covers 7 bases. Trimming cost V 1 base and J 1 base; bases outside gene matches: 0. Germline CDR1 and CDR2: SGHKS and YYEKEE (reference sequence). This CDR3 has 14 residues. Here the CDR3 DNA reads TGTGCCAGCAGCTTGCTAGCGGGCACAGATACGCAGTATTTT. Residues: CASSLLAGTDTQYF.

Comments on this clone: The same CDR3 is also encoded by other DNA sequences in this sample. The chain has TRBV19 and TRBJ1-1; no clear D gene. The germline CDR1 and CDR2 sequences are LNHDA and SQIVND (reference sequence). CDR3 size: 12 residues. V lost 1 base and J 8 bases, leaving 8 bases between the germline ends. CDR3 loop: CASSIAGTEAFF. The CDR3 nucleotides read TGTGCCAGTAGTATAGCTGGCACGGAAGCTTTCTTT.

The chain employs TRBV5-4 and TRBJ2-3; D ambiguous. CDR1 is SGHNT, CDR2 YYREEE, per germline (reference sequence). The CDR3 spans 13 residues. Trimming stripped 2 bases from V and 0 bases from J, with 4 bases between. The CDR3 DNA reads as TGTGCCAGCAGCTTAGCCAGCACAGATACGCAGTATTTT. It encodes CASSLASTDTQYF.